This TCR beta chain comes out of a study of T-cell reconstitution after alpha-beta-depleted transplantation in children. Points from the study as a whole: Some patients owed their high day-60 TCRbeta diversity to surviving recipient T cells and thymic progenitors. Alpha-beta T cells about two months after transplant reportedly derived from several hundred expanded graft clones. T-cell counts and diversity at one year post-transplant came mainly from newly produced T cells.

In regard to this clonotype: Its target is not known.

Preparing the TCRbeta library involved the use of unique molecular identifiers. In TCRdb, the PCR reads were re-called with MiXCR into one record per CDR3 protein. The sample shows roughly 400,000 distinct CDR3 sequences, around 46% of them seen only once. V lost 4 bases, J lost 3 bases, and 5 bases stayed unmatched. The CDR3 has 13 amino acids. Per germline, CDR1 DFQATT and CDR2 SNEGSKA (reference sequence). The input for sequencing was PBMCs, taken before TCRalphabeta/CD19-depleted stem cell transplant. The rearrangement uses TRBV20-1 and TRBJ1-1; 7 bases match TRBD1. This clonotype was sampled from a girl aged 2-10 years with aplastic anemia, due to receive a stem cell transplant. The CDR3 nucleotides are TGCAGTGCTAAGTCAGGGGGAGACACTGAAGCTTTCTTT. Its protein product is CSAKSGGDTEAFF.